This TCR beta chain derives from a study of T-cell memory formation after mild COVID-19. This clonotype turned up a few times. TCRdb re-called the 5' RACE reads with MiXCR, one entry per CDR3 protein. Here the sample spans approximately 430,000 distinct CDR3 sequences, 20% to 30% being singletons. Germline assignment: CDR1 DFQATT and CDR2 SNEGSKA (reference sequence). V was pared by 1 base and J by 4 bases, with 13 bases between. The CDR3 covers 15 residues. The receptor was isolated from an adult woman who had mild COVID-19 (a few samples of this study predate the infection). Cell type and time point are not known. This chain connects TRBV20-1 to TRBJ2-2, with D perhaps TRBD2 (6 bases). The sequencing sample was made of PBMCs or a T cell subset sorted from them (not recorded which). Here the CDR3 reads CSARAGGTTTGELFF. The CDR3 region has the DNA TGCAGTGCTAGAGCGGGCGGGACGACCACCGGGGAGCTGTTTTTT.